One sample yielded the 2 T cell receptor beta chains listed below, sequenced in a study of OX40 agonist ivuxolimab in advanced cancers. TCRdb's table, derived via immunoSEQ multiplex PCR, lists solely in-frame clones and lacks some. The sample carries tens of thousands of clones, roughly 90% recorded once. This specimen consisted of CD4+ or CD8+ T cells sorted from blood, obtained in a trial of the OX40 agonist ivuxolimab. The receptors stem from an adult with an advanced solid tumor such as melanoma, head and neck, liver or kidney cancer.

The chain has TRBV7-9 and TRBJ1-2; D gene ambiguous. Germline loops: CDR1 SEHNR, CDR2 FQNEAQ (reference sequence). V was shortened by 5 bases and J by 3 bases, with 10 bases between the two germline ends. The CDR3 contains 13 residues. CDR3 in amino acids: CASSPDADYGYTF. As DNA, the CDR3 is TGTGCCAGCAGCCCGGACGCCGACTATGGCTACACCTTC.

V usage is TRBV7-9 and J usage is TRBJ1-3; D gene ambiguous. The CDR3 spans 14 residues. The ends were cut back, 1 base at V and 0 bases at J, with 4 bases in the middle. Germline CDR1 is SEHNR and CDR2 is FQNEAQ (reference sequence). Written as DNA, the CDR3 is TGTGCCAGCAGCTTAGACTACTCTGGAAACACCATATATTTT. This sequence encodes CASSLDYSGNTIYF.